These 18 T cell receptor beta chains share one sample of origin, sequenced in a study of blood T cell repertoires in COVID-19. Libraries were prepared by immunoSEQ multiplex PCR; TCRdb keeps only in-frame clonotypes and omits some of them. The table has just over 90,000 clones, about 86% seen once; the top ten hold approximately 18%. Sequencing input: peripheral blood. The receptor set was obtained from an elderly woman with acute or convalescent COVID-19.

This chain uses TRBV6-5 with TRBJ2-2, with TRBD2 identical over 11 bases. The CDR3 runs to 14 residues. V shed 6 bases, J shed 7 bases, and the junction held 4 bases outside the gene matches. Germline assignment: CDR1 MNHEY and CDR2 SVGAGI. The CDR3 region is CASSTSGGGGELFF. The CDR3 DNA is TGTGCCAGCAGCACTAGCGGGGGTGGCGGGGAGCTGTTTTTT.

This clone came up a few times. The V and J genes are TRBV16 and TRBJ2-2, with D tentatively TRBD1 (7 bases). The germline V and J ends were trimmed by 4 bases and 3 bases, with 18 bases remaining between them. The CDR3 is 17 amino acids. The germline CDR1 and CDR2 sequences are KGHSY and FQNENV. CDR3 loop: CASSLQQTGTYTGELFF. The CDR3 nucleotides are TGTGCCAGCAGCCTACAACAGACAGGGACTTACACCGGGGAGCTGTTTTTT. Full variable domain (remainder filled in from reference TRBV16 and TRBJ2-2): GEEVAQTPKHLVRGEGQKAKLYCAPIKGHSYVFWYQQVLKNEFKFLISFQNENVFDETGMPKERFSAKCLPNSPCSLEIQATKLEDSAVYFCASSLQQTGTYTGELFFGEGSRLTVL.

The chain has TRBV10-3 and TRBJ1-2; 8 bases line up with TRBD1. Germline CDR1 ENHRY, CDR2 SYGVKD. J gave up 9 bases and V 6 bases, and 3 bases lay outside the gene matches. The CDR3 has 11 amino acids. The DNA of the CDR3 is TGTGCCATCAGAGACAGGGGTAGCTACACCTTC. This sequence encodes CAIRDRGSYTF.

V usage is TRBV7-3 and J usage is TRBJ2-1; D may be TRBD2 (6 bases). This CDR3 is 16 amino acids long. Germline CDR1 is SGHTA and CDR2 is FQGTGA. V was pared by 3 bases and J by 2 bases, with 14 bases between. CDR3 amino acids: CASSFSGRLAYNEQFF. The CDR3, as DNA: TGTGCCAGCAGCTTTTCAGGCCGACTAGCCTACAATGAGCAGTTCTTC.

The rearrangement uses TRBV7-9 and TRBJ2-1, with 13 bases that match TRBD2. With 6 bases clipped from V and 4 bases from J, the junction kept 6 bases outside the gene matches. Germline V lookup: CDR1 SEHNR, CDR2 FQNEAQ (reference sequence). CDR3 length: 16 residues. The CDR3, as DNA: TGTGCCAGCAGAACCGGGACTAGCGGGGTTTACAATGAGCAGTTCTTC. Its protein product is CASRTGTSGVYNEQFF.

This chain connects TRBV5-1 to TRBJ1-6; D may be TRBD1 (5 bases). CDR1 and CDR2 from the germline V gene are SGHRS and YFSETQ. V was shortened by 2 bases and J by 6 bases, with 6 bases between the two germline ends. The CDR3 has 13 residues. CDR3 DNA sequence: TGCGCCAGCAGCTTCGACAGTAATTCACCCCTCCACTTT. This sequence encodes CASSFDSNSPLHF.

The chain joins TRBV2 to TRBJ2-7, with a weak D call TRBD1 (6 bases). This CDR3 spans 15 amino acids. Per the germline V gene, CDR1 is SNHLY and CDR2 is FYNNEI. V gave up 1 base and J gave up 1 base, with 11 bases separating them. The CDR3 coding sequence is TGTGCCAGCAGTGAAGGCCAGGACAGTTCCTACGAGCAGTACTTC. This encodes CASSEGQDSSYEQYF.

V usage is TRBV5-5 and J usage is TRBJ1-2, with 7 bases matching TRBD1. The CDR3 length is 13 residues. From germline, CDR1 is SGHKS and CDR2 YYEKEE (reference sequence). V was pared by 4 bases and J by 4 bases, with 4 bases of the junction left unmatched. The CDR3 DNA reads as TGTGCCAGCAGCGTTGGACAGGTCTATGGCTACACCTTC. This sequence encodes CASSVGQVYGYTF.

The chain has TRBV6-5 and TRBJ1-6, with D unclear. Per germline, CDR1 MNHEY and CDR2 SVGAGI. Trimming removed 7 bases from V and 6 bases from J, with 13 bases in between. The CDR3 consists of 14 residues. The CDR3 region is CASKGVGLNSPLHF. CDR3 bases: TGTGCCAGCAAGGGAGTAGGGCTTAATTCACCCCTCCACTTT.

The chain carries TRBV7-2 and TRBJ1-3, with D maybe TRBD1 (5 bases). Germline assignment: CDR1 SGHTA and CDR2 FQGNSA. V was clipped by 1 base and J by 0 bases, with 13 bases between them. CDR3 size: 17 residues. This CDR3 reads CASSLGGQGLSGNTIYF. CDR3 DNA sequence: TGTGCCAGCAGCTTAGGTGGGCAGGGACTCTCTGGAAACACCATATATTTT. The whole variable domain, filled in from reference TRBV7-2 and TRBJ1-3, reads GAGVSQSPSNKVTEKGKDVELRCDPISGHTALYWYRQSLGQGLEFLIYFQGNSAPDKSGLPSDRFSAERTGGSVSTLTIQRTQQEDSAVYLCASSLGGQGLSGNTIYFGEGSWLTVV.

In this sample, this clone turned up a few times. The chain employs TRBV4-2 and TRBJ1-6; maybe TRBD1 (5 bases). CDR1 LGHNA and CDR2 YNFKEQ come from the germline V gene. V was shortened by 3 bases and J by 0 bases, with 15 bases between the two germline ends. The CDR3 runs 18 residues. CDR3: CASSQDQGTSSYNSPLHF. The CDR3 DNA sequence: TGTGCCAGCAGCCAGGACCAGGGAACCAGCTCCTATAATTCACCCCTCCACTTT.

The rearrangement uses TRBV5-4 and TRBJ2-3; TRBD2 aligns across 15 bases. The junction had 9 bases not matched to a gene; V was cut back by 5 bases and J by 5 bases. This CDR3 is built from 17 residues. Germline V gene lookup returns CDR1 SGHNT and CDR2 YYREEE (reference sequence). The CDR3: CASSTGLAGGHVDTQYF. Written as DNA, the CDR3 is TGTGCCAGCAGTACGGGACTAGCGGGGGGCCATGTAGATACGCAGTATTTT. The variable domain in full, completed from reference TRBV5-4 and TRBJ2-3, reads ETGVTQSPTHLIKTRGQQVTLRCSSQSGHNTVSWYQQALGQGPQFIFQYYREEENGRGNFPPRFSGLQFPNYSSELNVNALELDDSALYLCASSTGLAGGHVDTQYFGPGTRLTVL.

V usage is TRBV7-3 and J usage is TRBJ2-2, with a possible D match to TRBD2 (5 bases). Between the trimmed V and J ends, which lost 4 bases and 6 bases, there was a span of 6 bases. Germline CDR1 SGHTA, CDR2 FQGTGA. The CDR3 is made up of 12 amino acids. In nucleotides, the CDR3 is TGTGCCAGCAGCTCGGGGTCCGGGGAGCTGTTTTTT. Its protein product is CASSSGSGELFF.

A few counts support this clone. CDR3 sequence (DNA): TGTGCCAGCAGCTTACGGTGGTGGAAGGGACAGGGGTTTGGCTACACCTTC. Amino acids: CASSLRWWKGQGFGYTF. The chain employs TRBV13 and TRBJ1-2; TRBD1 matches 10 bases. The CDR3 loop spans 17 amino acids. Germline V gives CDR1 PRHDT, CDR2 FYEKMQ (reference sequence). The junction had 13 bases not matched to a gene; V was cut back by 2 bases and J by 7 bases.

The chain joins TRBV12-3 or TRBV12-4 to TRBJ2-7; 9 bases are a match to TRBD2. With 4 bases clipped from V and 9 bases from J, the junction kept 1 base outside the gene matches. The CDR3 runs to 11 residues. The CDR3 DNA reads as TGTGCCAGCAGTTATAGCGGGGGGCAGTACTTC. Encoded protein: CASSYSGGQYF.

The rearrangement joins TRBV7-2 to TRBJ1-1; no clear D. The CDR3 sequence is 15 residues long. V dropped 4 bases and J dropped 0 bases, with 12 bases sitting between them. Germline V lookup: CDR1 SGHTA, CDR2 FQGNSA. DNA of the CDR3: TGTGCCAGCAGCTCTAGGACTGCTATGAACACTGAAGCTTTCTTT. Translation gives CASSSRTAMNTEAFF.

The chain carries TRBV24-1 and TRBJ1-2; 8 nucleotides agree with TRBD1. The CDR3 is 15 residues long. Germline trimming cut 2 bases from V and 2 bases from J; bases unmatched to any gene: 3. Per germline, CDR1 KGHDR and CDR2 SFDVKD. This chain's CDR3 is CATSDSTGVNYGYTF. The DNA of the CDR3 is TGTGCCACCAGTGATTCGACAGGGGTGAACTATGGCTACACCTTC.

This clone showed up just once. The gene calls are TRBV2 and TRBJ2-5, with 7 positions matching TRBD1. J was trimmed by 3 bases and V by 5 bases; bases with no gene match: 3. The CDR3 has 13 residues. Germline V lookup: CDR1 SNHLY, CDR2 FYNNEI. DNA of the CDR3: TGTGCCAGCAGTCTCGACAGGGAAGAGACCCAGTACTTC. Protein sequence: CASSLDREETQYF.